The clone carrying this T cell receptor beta chain was detected ten times or more. Its antigen is currently unknown. The sample belongs to a study of neurological immune-mediated disorders. The V end was cut by 2 bases, the J end by 4 bases, with 12 bases between. The CDR3 has 14 residues. Germline lookup yields CDR1 MNHEY and CDR2 SMNVEV (reference sequence). General study points: The multiple sclerosis repertoire cluster showed no association with any clinical or MRI feature. The authors stated that larger cohorts are needed. On phylogenetic grouping, the repertoires of 18 of 34 multiple sclerosis patients fell within one related-CDR3 cluster, constituting a possible signature.

TCRdb used MiXCR to reprocess the 5' RACE reads, holding one entry per CDR3 protein. Among roughly 56,000 distinct CDR3 sequences listed, approximately 3.1% were seen once. The V call is TRBV27, the J call TRBJ2-7; perhaps TRBD1 as D (5 bases). This TCR was sampled from a woman aged 55-70 years with multiple sclerosis. Sequenced material: PBMCs. In nucleotides, the CDR3 is TGTGCCAGCAGTTTAAGGGGCCGAGCGTACGAGCAGTACTTC. This codes for CASSLRGRAYEQYF.